This T cell receptor (beta chain) was retrieved from a study of T cell responses to AZD1222 COVID-19 vaccine (dated by TCRdb to the early 2020s). As for the study more broadly: Because spike-specific TCR depth and breadth did not differ between the two schedules, AZD1222 recipients who got a second dose at roughly 4 weeks were pooled with those who got a second dose at roughly 12 weeks. A total of around 240 trial participants underwent TCR sequencing, of whom 200 to 220 had received two doses of AZD1222 and around 26 had received two doses of the MenACWY control vaccine. Trial participants were enrolled by age into 18-55, 56-69 and 70-plus year subgroups, with roughly 160, 29 and 62 TCR-sequenced participants respectively. General findings and caveats noted by the study authors: A significant rise in spike-specific TCR breadth and depth was observed after two AZD1222 doses relative to day 0 and relative to MenACWY recipients. Only five to seven AZD1222 recipients were SARS-CoV-2 seropositive at baseline, limiting conclusions about previously exposed vaccinees. No day 14 peak-response samples were available, so repertoires were characterized only after the peak T cell response. Participants were mostly white British, with more females than males. The authors suggested clonal diversity may have been underestimated. The whole spike protein was spanned by vaccine-associated CD4 TCRs, and dominant responses were seen in regions 160-218 and 743-854. The 56-69-year group was small, and its depth increase did not reach significance, likely because of low power. Epitopes outside the regions mutated in the B.1.351 and B.1.1.7 variants were reportedly recognized by nearly half of the unique spike-specific TCRs.

Compared with germline, V lacks 0 bases and J lacks 13 bases; bases without a gene match: 4. Counted from cysteine to phenylalanine, this CDR3 has 13 amino acids. The retained sequence is limited to the CDR3, 39 bases, with the frame set at the first base. The germline V gene yields KGHSH for CDR1 and LQKENI for CDR2. According to the study, the label for this sample's time point signals: baseline before first vaccination. The vaccinee samples were drawn from two UK trials, COV001 and COV002, one of which was a single-blind randomized controlled phase 2/3 trial testing AZD1222 (ChAdOx1 nCoV-19) in healthy adults. For TCRbeta chain sequencing, PBMC samples from trial participants were taken at day 0 and at day 28 after the second dose. On this clone itself: Its recognized antigen is unknown. No much larger clone exists at a distance of one base, and base qualities are not known.

The CDR3 regions of human TCRbeta chains were subjected to immunosequencing. The study's processing was this. TCRs in the repertoires were matched against a reference library of SARS-CoV-2-specific TCRs that had been generated with the MIRA antigen-specificity platform. Breadth was defined as the fraction of unique TCRs that were SARS-CoV-2-associated. Depth was defined as the fraction of total T cells that were SARS-CoV-2-associated. Each spike-specific TCR was assigned to its reactive spike region and to a CD4 or CD8 class using the MIRA data. Log10-transformed breadth and depth values were compared by one-way ANOVA with Sidak's multiple comparisons tests. TCRdb mirrors the immuneACCESS table, restricted to in-frame sequences. Some clones are absent from its copies; in checked studies, under half trace to an unresolved V gene, and the reason for the others is unknown. D and trimming were read from the DNA, whereas the V and J calls and clone size are those reported in that table. This sample lists roughly 110,000 clones; 87% were detected once. Of the sample, 3.5% to 5% falls within the top ten clones.

The receptor was derived from an adult in good health. The source material was peripheral blood, sampled on day 0 of AZD1222 vaccination. The rearrangement joined TRBV18 to TRBJ1-3, with 9 middle bases fitting TRBD1. The DNA sequence is as follows: TGTGCCAGCTCACCACCGACGACAGGGGGAATATATTTT. Its protein is CASSPPTTGGIYF.